This T cell receptor beta chain comes out of a study of blood T cells in healthy people across ages (dated by TCRdb to 2015 to 2017). With regard to the full study: In model experiments, roughly one uniquely barcoded TCR beta cDNA molecule per two T cells was captured by template switching. To track age-related changes in TCR beta repertoire diversity, the study relied on deep sequencing normalized with unique cDNA molecular identifiers. The donors were divided into four age groups: young (average about 16 years), middle-aged (approximately 42), aged (62) and long-lived (approximately 74). Donors of different ages were randomly distributed across sequencing lanes to avoid experimental bias. The study analyzed two additional independent replicas of 1 million unique cDNA reads from the same blood draw for two donors, one aged 18 to 30 and one aged 80 or older. General findings and caveats noted by the study authors: Donor CMV infection status was unknown, potentially confounding age-related changes in expanded clonotypes. As age increased, observed TCR beta diversity per million T cells dropped in a roughly linear way, and a significant reduction was already evident by age 40. Because profiling used bulk unsorted PBMCs, naive and antigen-experienced compartments could not be compared conclusively. The long-lived group showed more naive CD4+ T cells, fewer expanded clones and increased TCR diversity than the aged group, suggesting age selection. Estimates of total diversity from one million sequenced T cells were regarded as lower bounds and underestimates. Observed TCR beta diversity correlated strongly with the percentage of naive T cells measured by flow cytometry.

About this clonotype: The specificity of this receptor is unknown. Base qualities are not recorded, but no much larger clone differs from it by a single base.

The method was 5' RACE. This sample was sequenced with an Illumina HiSeq 2500. A second PCR of 7 to 11 cycles was performed with a sample-barcoded 5' primer and a J-beta primer mix. A unique molecular identifier was introduced onto each TCR beta cDNA molecule by a template-switch 5' adaptor carrying 12 random nucleotides. At least 2.5 million CDR3-containing paired-end reads were obtained from each sample. All of the RNA was converted into first-strand cDNA using the Mint cDNA synthesis kit, with a TRBC-specific oligonucleotide serving as the primer. All cDNA was treated with uracil-DNA glycosylase and then went through a first 18-cycle PCR with the universal primers M1SS and BC2_uni_R. The paper's data handling went like this. Each sample was normalized by randomly selecting 1 million high-quality reads, each carrying a distinct molecular identifier. Reads sharing molecular identifiers were discarded rather than binned into consensus sequences. MiTCR, set to a Q25 quality threshold and the strictest error-elimination algorithm, was used for CDR3 identification, clonotype clustering and error correction. A nonparametric unseen species model using Euler transformation provided a lower-bound estimate of total TCR beta diversity. The public reads were reanalyzed by TCRdb: fastp trimming at Q25, MiXCR alignment, in-frame beta chains only. Rows matching on CDR3 protein sequence are summarized as one entry with the most common DNA and genes. These V and J calls derive from TCRdb rather than the authors' analysis. The sample includes approximately 690,000 distinct CDR3 sequences, with 45% to 65% observed a single time. The leading ten clones occupy 30% to 40% of the sample.

Donors were 30 to 45 systemically healthy Caucasian individuals from Russia aged roughly 6 to 90 years. About 10 milliliters of peripheral blood were drawn from each donor into EDTA-treated Vacutainer tubes. Ficoll-Paque density-gradient centrifugation was used to isolate PBMCs, with at least 6 million obtained per sample. Total RNA was extracted from PBMCs with Trizol reagent, with at least 5 micrograms obtained per sample. Naive CD45RAhigh/CD27high T cell percentages were measured by flow cytometry on a PBMC aliquot from every donor. Per the germline V gene (reference sequence), MNHNY is the CDR1 and SVGAGI is the CDR2. The CDR3 runs 16 residues from the cysteine to the phenylalanine. Only the CDR3 DNA is retained, 48 bases long and in frame from the first base. Trimming removed 6 bases from V and 2 bases from J; the gene matches leave 10 bases unexplained.

The sequenced sample consisted of blood. The receptor's source is a man aged 60 to 75 in good health. The V and J genes are TRBV6-6 and TRBJ2-3, and TRBD1 matches 8 of the central bases. Here is the DNA: TGTGCCAGCAGCCAGGGGACAGGCTATTCCACAGATACGCAGTATTTT. This sequence encodes CASSQGTGYSTDTQYF.